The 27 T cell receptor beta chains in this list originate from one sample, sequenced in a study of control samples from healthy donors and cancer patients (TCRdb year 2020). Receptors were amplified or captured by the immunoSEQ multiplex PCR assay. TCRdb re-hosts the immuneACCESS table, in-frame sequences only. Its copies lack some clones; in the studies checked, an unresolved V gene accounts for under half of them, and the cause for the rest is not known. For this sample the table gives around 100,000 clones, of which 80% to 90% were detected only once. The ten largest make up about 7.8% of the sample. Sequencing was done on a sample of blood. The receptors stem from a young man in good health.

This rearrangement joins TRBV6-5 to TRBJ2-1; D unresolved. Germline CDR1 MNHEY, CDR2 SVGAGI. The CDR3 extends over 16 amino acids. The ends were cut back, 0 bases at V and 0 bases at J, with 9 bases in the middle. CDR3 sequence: CASSYSRSSSYNEQFF. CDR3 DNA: TGTGCCAGCAGTTACTCGAGATCGAGCTCCTACAATGAGCAGTTCTTC.

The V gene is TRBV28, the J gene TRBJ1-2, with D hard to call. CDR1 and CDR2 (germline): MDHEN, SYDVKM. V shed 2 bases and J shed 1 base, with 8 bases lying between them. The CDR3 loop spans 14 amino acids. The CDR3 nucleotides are TGTGCCAGCAGTTTACAATCATTTAACTATGGCTACACCTTC. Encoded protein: CASSLQSFNYGYTF.

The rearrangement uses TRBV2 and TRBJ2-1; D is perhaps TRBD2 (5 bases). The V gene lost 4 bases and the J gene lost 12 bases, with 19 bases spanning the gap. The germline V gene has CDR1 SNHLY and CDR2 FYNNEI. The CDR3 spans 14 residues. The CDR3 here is CASSGEGTGKVQFF. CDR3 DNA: TGTGCCAGCAGTGGTGAGGGCACTGGCAAGGTGCAGTTCTTC. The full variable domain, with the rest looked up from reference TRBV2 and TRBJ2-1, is EPEVTQTPSHQVTQMGQEVILRCVPISNHLYFYWYRQILGQKVEFLVSFYNNEISEKSEIFDDQFSVERPDGSNFTLKIRSTKLEDSAMYFCASSGEGTGKVQFFGPGTRLTVL.

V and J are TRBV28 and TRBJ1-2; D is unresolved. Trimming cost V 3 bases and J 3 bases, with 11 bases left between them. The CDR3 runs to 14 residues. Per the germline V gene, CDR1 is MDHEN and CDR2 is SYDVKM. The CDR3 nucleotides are TGTGCCAGCAGTTTGAATGGACTACACTATGGCTACACCTTC. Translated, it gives CASSLNGLHYGYTF.

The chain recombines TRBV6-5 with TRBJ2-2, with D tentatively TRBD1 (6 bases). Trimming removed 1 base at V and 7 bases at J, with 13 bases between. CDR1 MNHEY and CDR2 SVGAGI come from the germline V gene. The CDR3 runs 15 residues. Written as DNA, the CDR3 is TGTGCCAGCAGTTACTACTGGGGGCGGAACGGGGAGCTGTTTTTT. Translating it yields CASSYYWGRNGELFF.

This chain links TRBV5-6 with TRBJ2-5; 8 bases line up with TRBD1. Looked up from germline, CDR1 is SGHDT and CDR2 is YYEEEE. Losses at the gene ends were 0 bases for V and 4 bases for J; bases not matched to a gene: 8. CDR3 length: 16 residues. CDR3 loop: CASSLAKGQGGETQYF. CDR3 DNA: TGTGCCAGCAGCTTGGCCAAAGGACAGGGAGGAGAGACCCAGTACTTC. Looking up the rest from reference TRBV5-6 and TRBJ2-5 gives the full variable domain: DAGVTQSPTHLIKTRGQQVTLRCSPKSGHDTVSWYQQALGQGPQFIFQYYEEEERQRGNFPDRFSGHQFPNYSSELNVNALLLGDSALYLCASSLAKGQGGETQYFGPGTRLLVL.

CDR3 sequence: CASRALADNEQFF. The DNA for the CDR3 is TGTGCCAGCAGAGCCCTAGCGGACAATGAGCAGTTCTTC. J is TRBJ2-1 and V is TRBV9; 7 bases line up with TRBD2. The CDR3 contains 13 residues. Germline V lookup: CDR1 SGDLS, CDR2 YYNGEE. Losses at the gene ends were 5 bases for V and 5 bases for J; bases not matched to a gene: 4.

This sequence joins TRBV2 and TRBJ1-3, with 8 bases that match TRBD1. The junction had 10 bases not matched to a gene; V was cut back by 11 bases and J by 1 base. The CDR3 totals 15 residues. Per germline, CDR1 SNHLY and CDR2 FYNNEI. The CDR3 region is CALFLTGESGNTIYF. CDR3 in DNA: TGTGCCCTCTTTTTGACAGGGGAATCTGGAAACACCATATATTTT.

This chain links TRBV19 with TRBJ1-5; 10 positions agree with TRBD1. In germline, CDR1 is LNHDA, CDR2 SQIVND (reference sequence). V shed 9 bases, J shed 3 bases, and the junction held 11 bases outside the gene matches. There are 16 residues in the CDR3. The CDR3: CASRLGTGVNNQPQHF. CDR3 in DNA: TGTGCCAGCCGCCTAGGGACAGGGGTTAACAATCAGCCCCAGCATTTT.

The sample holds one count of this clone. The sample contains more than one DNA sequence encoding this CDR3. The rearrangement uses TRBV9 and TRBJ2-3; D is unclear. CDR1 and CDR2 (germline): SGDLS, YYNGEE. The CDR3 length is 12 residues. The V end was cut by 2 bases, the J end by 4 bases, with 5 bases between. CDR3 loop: CASSVVADTQYF. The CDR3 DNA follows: TGTGCCAGCAGCGTTGTGGCAGATACGCAGTATTTT.

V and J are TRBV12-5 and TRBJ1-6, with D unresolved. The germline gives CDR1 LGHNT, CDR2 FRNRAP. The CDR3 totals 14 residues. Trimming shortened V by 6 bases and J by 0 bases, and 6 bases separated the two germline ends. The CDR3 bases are TGTGCTAGTGGCTGGAGCTCCTATAATTCACCCCTCCACTTT. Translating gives CASGWSSYNSPLHF.

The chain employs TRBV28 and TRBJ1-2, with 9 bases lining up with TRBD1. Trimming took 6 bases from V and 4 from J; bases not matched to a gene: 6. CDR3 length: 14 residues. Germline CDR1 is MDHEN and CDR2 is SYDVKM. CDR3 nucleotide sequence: TGTGCCAGCAGGTCCTTACAGGGGGCCTATGGCTACACCTTC. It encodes CASRSLQGAYGYTF.

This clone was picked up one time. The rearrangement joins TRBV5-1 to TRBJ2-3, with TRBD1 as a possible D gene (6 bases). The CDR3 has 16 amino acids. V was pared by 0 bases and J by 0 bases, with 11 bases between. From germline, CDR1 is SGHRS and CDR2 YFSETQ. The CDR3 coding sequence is TGCGCCAGCAGCTTGGGATCAGGACAGAGCACAGATACGCAGTATTTT. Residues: CASSLGSGQSTDTQYF.

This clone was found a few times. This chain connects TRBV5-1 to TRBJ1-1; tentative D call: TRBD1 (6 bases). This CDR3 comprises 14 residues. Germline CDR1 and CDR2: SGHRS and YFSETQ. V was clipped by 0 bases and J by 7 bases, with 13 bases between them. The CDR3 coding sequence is TGCGCCAGCAGCTTGGGGACAGCCAAAAATGAAGCTTTCTTT. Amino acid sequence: CASSLGTAKNEAFF.

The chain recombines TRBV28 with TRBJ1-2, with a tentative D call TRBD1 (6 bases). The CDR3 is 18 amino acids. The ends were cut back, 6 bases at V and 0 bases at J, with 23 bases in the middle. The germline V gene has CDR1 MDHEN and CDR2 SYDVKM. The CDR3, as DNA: TGTGCCAGCAGCCGTCCACAGGGAAGAGGGGACGCTAACTATGGCTACACCTTC. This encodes CASSRPQGRGDANYGYTF.

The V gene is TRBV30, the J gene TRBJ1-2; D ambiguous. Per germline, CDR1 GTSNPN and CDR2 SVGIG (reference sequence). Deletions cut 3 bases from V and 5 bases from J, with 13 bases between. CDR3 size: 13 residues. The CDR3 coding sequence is TGTGCCTGGAGGAACCATAGTCGATATGGCTACACCTTC. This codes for CAWRNHSRYGYTF.

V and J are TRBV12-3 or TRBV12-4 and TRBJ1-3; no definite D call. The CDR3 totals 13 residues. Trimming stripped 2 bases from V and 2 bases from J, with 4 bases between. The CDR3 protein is CASSLSPGNTIYF. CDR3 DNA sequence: TGTGCCAGCAGTTTAAGCCCTGGAAACACCATATATTTT.

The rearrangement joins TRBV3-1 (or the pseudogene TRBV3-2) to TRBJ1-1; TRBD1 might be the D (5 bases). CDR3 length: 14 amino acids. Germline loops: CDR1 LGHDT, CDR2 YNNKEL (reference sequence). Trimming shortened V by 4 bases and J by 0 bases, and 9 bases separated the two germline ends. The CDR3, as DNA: TGTGCCAGCAGCCTCGACAGCGTGAACACTGAAGCTTTCTTT. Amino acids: CASSLDSVNTEAFF.

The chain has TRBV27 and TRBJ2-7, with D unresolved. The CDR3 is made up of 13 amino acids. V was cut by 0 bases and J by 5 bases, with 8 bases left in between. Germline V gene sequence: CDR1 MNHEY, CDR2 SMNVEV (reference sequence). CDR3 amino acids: CASSLSSVNEQYV. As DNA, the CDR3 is TGTGCCAGCAGTTTATCATCCGTTAACGAGCAGTACGTC.

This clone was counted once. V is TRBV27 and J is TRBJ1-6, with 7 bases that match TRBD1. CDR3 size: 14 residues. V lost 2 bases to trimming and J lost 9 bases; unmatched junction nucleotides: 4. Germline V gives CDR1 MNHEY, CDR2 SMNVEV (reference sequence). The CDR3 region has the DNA TGTGCCAGCAGTTTACCGGACAGGTCTTCACCCCTCCACTTT. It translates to CASSLPDRSSPLHF.

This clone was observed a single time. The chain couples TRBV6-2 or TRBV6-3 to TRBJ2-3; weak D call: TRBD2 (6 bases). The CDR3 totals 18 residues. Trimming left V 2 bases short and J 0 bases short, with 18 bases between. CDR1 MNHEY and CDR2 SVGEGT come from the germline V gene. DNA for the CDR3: TGTGCCAGCAGTTACGGGGTCGGGGGAACTGCTAGCACAGATACGCAGTATTTT. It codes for CASSYGVGGTASTDTQYF.

This chain's CDR3 is CASRTHPTDTQYF. The CDR3 coding sequence is TGTGCCAGCCGGACCCACCCCACAGATACGCAGTATTTT. V and J are TRBV28 and TRBJ2-3; D is undetermined. V dropped 8 bases and J dropped 2 bases, with 11 bases sitting between them. CDR1 is MDHEN, CDR2 SYDVKM, per germline. The CDR3 is 13 amino acids. Full variable domain (remainder filled in from reference TRBV28 and TRBJ2-3): DVKVTQSSRYLVKRTGEKVFLECVQDMDHENMFWYRQDPGLGLRLIYFSYDVKMKEKGDIPEGYSVSREKKERFSLILESASTNQTSMYLCASRTHPTDTQYFGPGTRLTVL.

The CDR3 here is CASSLEGTGGEQYF. The DNA of the CDR3 is TGCGCCAGCAGCTTGGAGGGGACAGGCGGCGAGCAGTACTTC. The genes are TRBV5-1 and TRBJ2-7; TRBD1 matches 8 bases. CDR3 length: 14 amino acids. CDR1 is SGHRS and CDR2 is YFSETQ in the germline V gene. V was pared by 0 bases and J by 6 bases, with 5 bases of the junction left unmatched.

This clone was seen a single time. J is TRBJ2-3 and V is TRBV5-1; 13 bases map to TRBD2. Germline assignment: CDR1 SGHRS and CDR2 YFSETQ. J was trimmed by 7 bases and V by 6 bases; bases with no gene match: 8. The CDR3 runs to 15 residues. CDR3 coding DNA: TGCGCCAGCAAGACTAGCGGGGGGCTATCAAATACGCAGTATTTT. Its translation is CASKTSGGLSNTQYF.

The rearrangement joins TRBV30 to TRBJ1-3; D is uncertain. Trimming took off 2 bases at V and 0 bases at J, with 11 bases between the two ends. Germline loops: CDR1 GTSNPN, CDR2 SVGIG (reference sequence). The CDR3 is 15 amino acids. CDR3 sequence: CAWSPKVISGNTIYF. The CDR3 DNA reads TGTGCCTGGAGTCCTAAAGTAATCTCTGGAAACACCATATATTTT.

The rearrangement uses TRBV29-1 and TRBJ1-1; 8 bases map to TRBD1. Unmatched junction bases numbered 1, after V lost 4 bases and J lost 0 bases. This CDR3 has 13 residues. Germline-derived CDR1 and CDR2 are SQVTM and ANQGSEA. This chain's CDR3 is CSVGDRMNTEAFF. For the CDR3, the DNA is TGCAGCGTTGGGGACAGGATGAACACTGAAGCTTTCTTT.

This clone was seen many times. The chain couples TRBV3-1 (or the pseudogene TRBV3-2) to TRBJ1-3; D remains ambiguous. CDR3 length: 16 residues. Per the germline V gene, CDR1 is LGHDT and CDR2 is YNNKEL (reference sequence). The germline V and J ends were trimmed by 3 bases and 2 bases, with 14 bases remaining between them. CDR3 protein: CASSQGGVEAGNTIYF. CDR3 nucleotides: TGTGCCAGCAGCCAGGGCGGGGTCGAGGCTGGAAACACCATATATTTT.